These 14 T cell receptor beta chains were all obtained from the same sample, sequenced in a study of blood T cells in healthy people across ages. The use of a sample-barcoded 5' primer and a J-beta primer mix characterized a second PCR of 7 to 11 cycles. TCRdb fed the 5' RACE reads into MiXCR, producing one record per CDR3 protein. The sample lists approximately 600,000 distinct CDR3 sequences, under 70% occurring once. Specimen: blood. All receptors derive from a man in his sixties in good health.

The V and J genes are TRBV4-2 and TRBJ2-5, with D unclear. The CDR3 is 13 residues long. Between the trimmed V and J ends, which lost 0 bases and 1 base, there was a span of 3 bases. Germline V gene lookup returns CDR1 LGHNA and CDR2 YNFKEQ. This CDR3 reads CASSQDFQETQYF. Written as DNA, the CDR3 is TGTGCCAGCAGCCAAGACTTCCAAGAGACCCAGTACTTC.

This clonotype has only one observation. The rearrangement links TRBV9 to TRBJ2-5, with a possible D match to TRBD2 (7 bases). V was shortened by 0 bases and J by 1 base, with 13 bases between the two germline ends. Looked up from germline, CDR1 is SGDLS and CDR2 is YYNGEE. This CDR3 is built from 16 residues. The CDR3 protein is CASSVGIAGAQETQYF. The CDR3, as DNA: TGTGCCAGCAGCGTAGGGATCGCGGGGGCCCAAGAGACCCAGTACTTC.

V usage is TRBV6-5 and J usage is TRBJ2-1; 11 bases map to TRBD1. Per the germline V gene, CDR1 is MNHEY and CDR2 is SVGAGI. CDR3 length equals 15 residues. Trimming removed 2 bases from V and 6 bases from J; junction bases left unmatched: 3. The CDR3 DNA sequence: TGTGCCAGCAGTTACCGGGACAGGGGGGCCAATGAGCAGTTCTTC. It encodes CASSYRDRGANEQFF.

The chain carries TRBV20-1 and TRBJ2-1; 10 positions agree with TRBD2. V shed 0 bases and J 9 bases; nucleotides not matched to a gene: 8. Germline V CDR1 and CDR2: DFQATT, SNEGSKA (reference sequence). This CDR3 has 15 amino acids. In DNA, the CDR3 is TGCAGTGCTAGAGATCCCAGCGGGGGGGTATTTGAGCAGTTCTTC. The encoded protein is CSARDPSGGVFEQFF.

This chain links TRBV27 with TRBJ2-3; no definite D call. The CDR3 is 17 amino acids. The germline V and J ends were trimmed by 3 bases and 0 bases, with 16 bases remaining between them. From germline, CDR1 is MNHEY and CDR2 SMNVEV (reference sequence). CDR3 sequence reads: CASSFRSGISSTDTQYF. In DNA, the CDR3 is TGTGCCAGCAGTTTTCGCAGTGGGATCTCTAGCACAGATACGCAGTATTTT.

The chain joins TRBV14 to TRBJ1-4; D perhaps matches TRBD1 (6 bases). V was clipped by 4 bases and J by 7 bases, with 19 bases between them. This CDR3 comprises 16 residues. Germline CDR1 reads SGHDN; CDR2 reads FVKESK. The CDR3 sequence: CASSPGTSWGGEKLFF. In DNA form, the CDR3 reads TGTGCCAGCAGCCCCGGGACATCGTGGGGGGGTGAAAAACTGTTTTTT.

This chain links TRBV6-6 with TRBJ2-7, with D tentatively TRBD1 (7 bases). The V and J ends lost 2 bases and 9 bases respectively, with 26 bases between them. The germline gives CDR1 MNHNY, CDR2 SVGAGI (reference sequence). The CDR3 totals 17 residues. The CDR3 DNA sequence: TGTGCCAGCAGTTACGGGGGACTCGTGGGACAGTTAGGATGGCAGTACTTC. It specifies CASSYGGLVGQLGWQYF.

Regarding this clonotype: At one end the junction does not follow the germline gene, possibly because of a read error. This chain joins TRBV5-1 and TRBJ2-2, with 8 nucleotides matching TRBD1. The CDR3 consists of 16 residues. The V gene's germline CDR1 is SGHRS and CDR2 YFSETQ. The CDR3 region has the DNA TGCGTCAGCAGCGGACCACAGGGGGCGAACACCGGGGAGCTGTTTTTT. Translating gives CVSSGPQGANTGELFF.

The chain uses TRBV20-1 and TRBJ2-1; no definite D call. The CDR3 covers 16 residues. Trimming removed 0 bases from V and 4 bases from J, with 16 bases in between. CDR1 is DFQATT, CDR2 SNEGSKA, per germline (reference sequence). In DNA form, the CDR3 reads TGCAGTGCTAGAGATCGGGTCGGGTGGCGATACAATGAGCAGTTCTTC. Translation gives CSARDRVGWRYNEQFF.

This clonotype was found once. The chain links TRBV28 to TRBJ2-3; D gene unclear. Trimming left V 6 bases short and J 3 bases short, with 13 bases between. CDR3 length equals 14 residues. CDR1 MDHEN and CDR2 SYDVKM come from the germline V gene. This CDR3 is CASRPPQRTDTQYF. Written as DNA, the CDR3 is TGTGCCAGCAGACCCCCGCAACGAACAGATACGCAGTATTTT. Based on the CDR3 plus reference TRBV28 and TRBJ2-3, the full variable domain is DVKVTQSSRYLVKRTGEKVFLECVQDMDHENMFWYRQDPGLGLRLIYFSYDVKMKEKGDIPEGYSVSREKKERFSLILESASTNQTSMYLCASRPPQRTDTQYFGPGTRLTVL.

This clonotype was detected only a few times. The chain couples TRBV20-1 to TRBJ2-7, with 7 bases lining up with TRBD2. Trimming removed 0 bases from V and 3 bases from J; junction bases left unmatched: 5. The CDR3 totals 14 residues. The germline CDR1 and CDR2 sequences are DFQATT and SNEGSKA (reference sequence). The CDR3 loop reads CSARDQWGGYEQYF. The CDR3 nucleotides are TGCAGTGCTAGAGACCAGTGGGGGGGCTACGAGCAGTACTTC.

V usage is TRBV12-3 or TRBV12-4 and J usage is TRBJ2-3, with 8 bases identical to TRBD1. The CDR3 extends over 17 amino acids. V was clipped by 7 bases and J by 2 bases; unmatched bases: 14. CDR3 DNA sequence: TGTGCCAGCACAAGGGCCCGGGCAGGGGGCTCCACAGATACGCAGTATTTT. Protein sequence: CASTRARAGGSTDTQYF.

This sequence joins TRBV6-1 and TRBJ1-1, with D unclear. The CDR3 extends over 14 amino acids. Per germline, CDR1 MNHNS and CDR2 SASEGT. V lost 2 bases to trimming and J lost 4 bases, with 11 bases between them. As DNA, the CDR3 is TGTGCCAGCAGTGAAATGGGCAGTGGCACTGAAGCTTTCTTT. Amino acids: CASSEMGSGTEAFF.

This clonotype was seen more than once but under ten times. The DNA of the CDR3 is TGCGCCAGCAGCTTGTGGACGGGGTACCAAGAGACCCAGTACTTC. Encoded protein: CASSLWTGYQETQYF. The genes are TRBV5-1 and TRBJ2-5; TRBD2 is a possible D gene (5 bases). The germline gives CDR1 SGHRS, CDR2 YFSETQ. V lost 1 base to trimming and J lost 0 bases, with 10 bases between them. The CDR3 length is 15 residues.